This TCR beta chain comes out of a study of T cells after yellow fever vaccination. Study-wide results and caveats: The secondary response was weaker, and its peak arrived faster, on day 5 versus 15. Highly abundant clonotypes carried over from the bulk population could end up in FACS-sorted repertoires as contaminants. After the booster, approximately 96% of CD4 and roughly nine tenths of CD8 primary-response clones were re-detected.

The TCR cDNA carried a universal primer site and UMIs from 5'RACE template switching. TCRdb analysed the 5' RACE reads with MiXCR anew, one entry per CDR3 protein. The table includes hundreds of thousands of distinct CDR3 sequences, 18% detected once. This clonotype has only a few counts. The target antigen is unknown. The CDR3 covers 17 residues. V shed 4 bases and J shed 0 bases, with 18 bases lying between them. Germline V gene sequence: CDR1 MGHRA, CDR2 YSYEKL. This chain joins TRBV4-1 and TRBJ1-1; D is perhaps TRBD1 (5 bases). The TCR was taken from a man between 18 and 29 years old who received the YFV17D yellow fever vaccine. The material was PBMCs, obtained before the yellow fever booster vaccination. The chain's CDR3 is CASSRTGTGKMNTEAFF. Here the CDR3 DNA reads TGCGCCAGCAGCCGGACCGGGACCGGGAAAATGAACACTGAAGCTTTCTTT.